Each of the 32 T cell receptor beta chains below was sequenced from the same sample in a study of T cell responses to AZD1222 COVID-19 vaccine. The data were produced by immunoSEQ multiplex PCR, yet TCRdb's version contains in-frame clones alone and is incomplete. This sample has fewer than 150,000 clones, with approximately 90% found just once. The specimen comprised peripheral blood, sampled on day 0 of AZD1222 vaccination. These receptors were collected from an adult in good health.

The chain has TRBV18 and TRBJ1-1; D call uncertain. CDR1 KGHSH and CDR2 LQKENI come from the germline V gene. V was cut by 5 bases and J by 1 base, with 5 bases left in between. The CDR3 totals 12 residues. CDR3 DNA: TGTGCCAGCTCATCGGGGAACACTGAAGCTTTCTTT. It encodes CASSSGNTEAFF.

This chain joins TRBV5-4 and TRBJ1-2, with D unresolved. The CDR3 has 12 amino acids. Looked up from germline, CDR1 is SGHNT and CDR2 is YYREEE (reference sequence). Between the trimmed V and J ends, which lost 0 bases and 2 bases, there was a span of 2 bases. Here the CDR3 DNA reads TGTGCCAGCAGCTTGGAAAACTATGGCTACACCTTC. This codes for CASSLENYGYTF.

The chain is built from TRBV10-3 and TRBJ1-4, with D possibly matching TRBD1 (5 bases). This CDR3 is built from 14 residues. Germline V lookup: CDR1 ENHRY, CDR2 SYGVKD. V shed 2 bases and J shed 3 bases, with 7 bases lying between them. The CDR3 sequence is CAISEGGSNEKLFF. The CDR3 coding sequence is TGTGCCATCAGTGAGGGGGGTTCTAATGAAAAACTGTTTTTT.

This sequence joins TRBV23-1 and TRBJ1-2, with D tentatively TRBD1 (5 bases). TRBV23-1 counts as an open reading frame of uncertain function. CDR3 length: 19 residues. The V gene lost 9 bases and the J gene lost 6 bases, with 35 bases spanning the gap. In DNA, the CDR3 is TGCGCCAGATCTGAGGGGATTGGAGGCAGGACCTCAGCAAGCGATGGCTACACCTTC. It specifies CARSEGIGGRTSASDGYTF.

The rearrangement links TRBV11-3 to TRBJ2-7; tentative D call: TRBD1 (5 bases). V lost 5 bases and J 2 bases, leaving 16 bases between the germline ends. The length of the CDR3 is 15 residues. Germline V gene sequence: CDR1 SGHNT, CDR2 YENEEA. The CDR3 nucleotides are TGTGCCAGCAGCCCCCCCCTGGGGCAGCCCTACGAGCAGTACTTC. It encodes CASSPPLGQPYEQYF.

This chain uses TRBV7-2 with TRBJ2-1; 12 bases fit TRBD2. The CDR3 spans 17 residues. Trimming took 5 bases from V and 3 from J; bases not matched to a gene: 8. Looked up from germline, CDR1 is SGHTA and CDR2 is FQGNSA. The CDR3 nucleotides are TGTGCCAGCAGCGTTACACCGACTAGCGGGAGCTACAATGAGCAGTTCTTC. Residues: CASSVTPTSGSYNEQFF.

The V call is TRBV12-3 or TRBV12-4, the J call TRBJ1-5, with no clear D. V gave up 4 bases and J gave up 4 bases, with 8 bases separating them. The CDR3 extends over 13 amino acids. CDR3 residues: CASSWDLNQPQHF. CDR3 nucleotide sequence: TGTGCCAGCAGTTGGGATCTTAATCAGCCCCAGCATTTT.

The chain recombines TRBV7-2 with TRBJ2-1; 9 nucleotides match TRBD2. CDR3 length: 15 residues. Germline lookup yields CDR1 SGHTA and CDR2 FQGNSA. Losses at the gene ends were 0 bases for V and 6 bases for J; bases not matched to a gene: 3. The CDR3 loop reads CASSLASGGPNEQFF. Here the CDR3 DNA reads TGTGCCAGCAGCTTAGCTAGCGGGGGTCCCAATGAGCAGTTCTTC.

The rearrangement uses TRBV27 and TRBJ1-5; perhaps TRBD1 as D (6 bases). V lost 5 bases and J 5 bases, leaving 10 bases between the germline ends. This CDR3 has 13 amino acids. Germline V gives CDR1 MNHEY, CDR2 SMNVEV (reference sequence). CDR3 nucleotides: TGTGCCAGCAGTCGGGGGCGAGATCAGCCCCAGCATTTT. Translation gives CASSRGRDQPQHF.

The chain is built from TRBV2 and TRBJ1-1; D is unclear. CDR3 length: 11 amino acids. Trimming took 6 bases from V and 7 from J, leaving 9 bases between them. In germline, CDR1 is SNHLY, CDR2 FYNNEI. CDR3 bases: TGTGCCAGCAGATGGACCAGTGAAGCTTTCTTT. This translates into CASRWTSEAFF.

This clone was counted once. CDR3 nucleotides: TGTGCCATCAGTGAGGTCAGGGGGCGAGACACCGGGGAGCTGTTTTTT. It encodes CAISEVRGRDTGELFF. V usage is TRBV10-3 and J usage is TRBJ2-2, with 8 bases that match TRBD1. The CDR3 is 16 residues long. V was pared by 2 bases and J by 3 bases, with 5 bases of the junction left unmatched. CDR1 is ENHRY and CDR2 is SYGVKD in the germline V gene.

The chain couples TRBV24-1 to TRBJ2-5, with D maybe TRBD1 (6 bases). The CDR3 runs to 15 residues. Germline V gene sequence: CDR1 KGHDR, CDR2 SFDVKD. Trimming pared 5 bases from V and 2 bases from J, leaving 14 bases between. CDR3 loop: CATSGSGQGQETQYF. CDR3 coding DNA: TGTGCCACCAGTGGGTCGGGGCAGGGGCAAGAGACCCAGTACTTC.

The chain employs TRBV11-2 and TRBJ2-3, with D tentatively TRBD1 or TRBD2 (5 bases each). CDR1 and CDR2 from the germline V gene are SGHAT and FQNNGV. The V and J ends lost 10 bases and 2 bases respectively, with 10 bases between them. The CDR3 is made up of 12 amino acids. CDR3 region: CATLGDTDTQYF. DNA for the CDR3: TGTGCCACTCTGGGGGACACAGATACGCAGTATTTT.

A single count supports this clone. This chain joins TRBV29-1 and TRBJ2-5; D unresolved. The CDR3 spans 12 residues. With 3 bases removed from V and 2 bases from J, the gap between germline ends came to 7 bases. The germline V gene has CDR1 SQVTM and CDR2 ANQGSEA. CDR3 coding DNA: TGCAGCGTTGATGGTGCGCAAGAGACCCAGTACTTC. Translation: CSVDGAQETQYF. The complete variable domain, with remaining parts taken from reference TRBV29-1 and TRBJ2-5, reads SAVISQKPSRDICQRGTSLTIQCQVDSQVTMMFWYRQQPGQSLTLIATANQGSEATYESGFVIDKFPISRPNLTFSTLTVSNMSPEDSSIYLCSVDGAQETQYFGPGTRLLVL.

The DNA of the CDR3 is TGTGCTAGTGTTGCCCCGGGACTACGCACAGATACGCAGTATTTT. Residues: CASVAPGLRTDTQYF. The chain joins TRBV12-5 to TRBJ2-3; 7 nucleotides align to TRBD2. The CDR3 has 15 amino acids. Germline values: CDR1 LGHNT, CDR2 FRNRAP. Germline trimming cut 7 bases from V and 1 base from J; bases unmatched to any gene: 8.

This rearrangement joins TRBV11-2 to TRBJ2-3; D possibly uses TRBD1 or TRBD2 (6 bases each). The CDR3 is 19 residues long. In germline, CDR1 is SGHAT, CDR2 FQNNGV. V lost 0 bases to trimming and J lost 6 bases, with 25 bases between them. For the CDR3, the DNA is TGTGCCAGCAGCTTAGATGAACGACTCGGGGGCCATCGAGGGGATACGCAGTATTTT. Translated: CASSLDERLGGHRGDTQYF. Filled out from reference TRBV11-2 and TRBJ2-3, the complete variable domain reads EAGVAQSPRYKIIEKRQSVAFWCNPISGHATLYWYQQILGQGPKLLIQFQNNGVVDDSQLPKDRFSAERLKGVDSTLKIQPAKLEDSAVYLCASSLDERLGGHRGDTQYFGPGTRLTVL.

In this sample, this clone turned up once. This chain uses TRBV2 with TRBJ2-5; 8 bases agree with TRBD2. Unmatched junction bases numbered 9, after V lost 5 bases and J lost 4 bases. Germline V gives CDR1 SNHLY, CDR2 FYNNEI. The CDR3 totals 15 residues. The CDR3 DNA is TGTGCCAGCAGTCGGGACGGGGGGGCCCGAGAGACCCAGTACTTC. Protein: CASSRDGGARETQYF.

The J gene is TRBJ2-1, the V gene TRBV27; D might be TRBD1 (5 bases). CDR3 length: 15 residues. Per germline, CDR1 MNHEY and CDR2 SMNVEV (reference sequence). Trimming pared 3 bases from V and 6 bases from J, leaving 15 bases between. As DNA, the CDR3 is TGTGCCAGCAGTTTGGACAAGAGAATATTCAATGAGCAGTTCTTC. This gives the protein CASSLDKRIFNEQFF.

The chain uses TRBV29-1 and TRBJ2-7; 11 bases agree with TRBD2. Germline V gives CDR1 SQVTM, CDR2 ANQGSEA. V shed 3 bases and J 3 bases; nucleotides not matched to a gene: 1. The CDR3 covers 13 residues. CDR3 residues: CSVEGLADYEQYF. The CDR3 region has the DNA TGCAGCGTTGAGGGACTAGCGGACTACGAGCAGTACTTC.

This chain uses TRBV5-8 with TRBJ2-2; D unresolved. Germline CDR1 and CDR2: SGHTS and YDEGEE. The CDR3 has 16 amino acids. The germline V and J ends were trimmed by 1 base and 0 bases, with 10 bases remaining between them. The CDR3 DNA sequence: TGTGCCAGCAGCTTGAACGGAAACGCGAACACCGGGGAGCTGTTTTTT. The encoded protein is CASSLNGNANTGELFF.

The chain joins TRBV24-1 to TRBJ2-2; D possibly corresponds to TRBD1 (5 bases). The V gene's germline CDR1 is KGHDR and CDR2 SFDVKD. CDR3 length equals 13 residues. V was clipped by 0 bases and J by 8 bases, with 6 bases between them. CDR3 amino acids: CATSDLRTGELFF. The CDR3 DNA sequence: TGTGCCACCAGTGATTTGAGGACAGGGGAGCTGTTTTTT.

V gene TRBV4-1 combines with J gene TRBJ1-2; D gene ambiguous. Deletions cut 2 bases from V and 8 bases from J, with 18 bases between. The CDR3 spans 15 residues. Germline CDR1 MGHRA, CDR2 YSYEKL. The CDR3 DNA is TGCGCCAGCAGCCAACTAGGAGAGGCTAAGGGAGGCTACACCTTC. Translated, it gives CASSQLGEAKGGYTF.

This chain joins TRBV29-1 and TRBJ2-1; D remains unclear. Germline V CDR1 and CDR2: SQVTM, ANQGSEA. The CDR3 consists of 16 residues. V lost 1 base to trimming and J lost 1 base, with 14 bases between them. CDR3 bases: TGCAGCGTTGAAGGGAATATAGGTGTTTCCTACAATGAGCAGTTCTTC. Translation: CSVEGNIGVSYNEQFF.

V gene TRBV30 combines with J gene TRBJ1-1; possible D gene TRBD1, 5 bases. The ends were cut back, 5 bases at V and 1 base at J, with 17 bases in the middle. CDR3 length: 15 residues. The V gene's germline CDR1 is GTSNPN and CDR2 SVGIG (reference sequence). As DNA, the CDR3 is TGTGCCTGGGGGCCCGGTGTGGGGGGGAACACTGAAGCTTTCTTT. Protein sequence: CAWGPGVGGNTEAFF.

The chain couples TRBV11-2 to TRBJ1-1; D unclear. V gave up 2 bases and J gave up 4 bases, with 17 bases separating them. The CDR3 loop spans 16 amino acids. The germline V gene encodes CDR1 SGHAT and CDR2 FQNNGV. In DNA, the CDR3 is TGTGCCAGCAGCTTAACGTCAGGTGGGTCGTCCACTGAAGCTTTCTTT. It yields the protein CASSLTSGGSSTEAFF.

This chain links TRBV30 with TRBJ1-6, with a tentative D call TRBD1 (6 bases). Trimming took 0 bases from V and 5 from J, leaving 11 bases between them. Germline V lookup: CDR1 GTSNPN, CDR2 SVGIG (reference sequence). The CDR3 runs 15 residues. CDR3: CAWSVVGGDNSPLHF. The CDR3 nucleotides are TGTGCCTGGAGTGTGGTAGGGGGGGATAATTCACCCCTCCACTTT.

The chain uses TRBV7-8 and TRBJ1-6; D possibly corresponds to TRBD1 (6 bases). V lost 1 base and J 0 bases, leaving 13 bases between the germline ends. Germline lookup yields CDR1 SGHVS and CDR2 FQNEAQ. The CDR3 extends over 18 amino acids. CDR3 region: CASSLVGGQPSYNSPLHF. For the CDR3, the DNA is TGTGCCAGCAGCTTAGTAGGCGGACAGCCCTCCTATAATTCACCCCTCCACTTT. Variable domain in full (rest from reference TRBV7-8 and TRBJ1-6): GAGVSQSPRYKVAKRGQDVALRCDPISGHVSLFWYQQALGQGPEFLTYFQNEAQLDKSGLPSDRFFAERPEGSVSTLKIQRTQQEDSAVYLCASSLVGGQPSYNSPLHFGNGTRLTVT.

The chain is built from TRBV2 and TRBJ1-1; D unclear. This CDR3 contains 16 residues. The germline V and J ends were trimmed by 6 bases and 3 bases, with 20 bases remaining between them. In germline, CDR1 is SNHLY, CDR2 FYNNEI. In DNA form, the CDR3 reads TGTGCCAGCAGCGAAAATAAGTTTACCCTGGACACTGAAGCTTTCTTT. Translated, it gives CASSENKFTLDTEAFF.

This chain joins TRBV9 and TRBJ2-2, with D possibly being TRBD2 (6 bases). V was cut by 0 bases and J by 2 bases, with 14 bases left in between. The CDR3 totals 17 residues. Germline V gives CDR1 SGDLS, CDR2 YYNGEE. CDR3 bases: TGTGCCAGCAGCGTAGCAACCGCGGGACCAAACACCGGGGAGCTGTTTTTT. Its translation: CASSVATAGPNTGELFF.

V gene TRBV23-1 combines with J gene TRBJ1-5; no reliable D call. TRBV23-1 is sorted into the ORF group, with uncertain function. The CDR3 runs 11 residues. Trimming shortened V by 8 bases and J by 16 bases, and 18 bases separated the two germline ends. The CDR3 loop reads CASGPQAFRHF. CDR3 sequence (DNA): TGCGCCAGCGGACCCCAGGCCTTTAGACATTTT.

This rearrangement joins TRBV27 to TRBJ2-1; no clear D. Trimming took 2 bases from V and 9 from J, leaving 5 bases between them. The CDR3 is 11 amino acids. The germline CDR1 and CDR2 sequences are MNHEY and SMNVEV (reference sequence). CDR3 amino acids: CASSLMSEQFF. CDR3 sequence (DNA): TGTGCCAGCAGTTTAATGAGTGAGCAGTTCTTC.

Here the CDR3 DNA reads TGTGCCAGCAGTGAACAGGTGAGGGACACTGAAGCTTTCTTT. Protein: CASSEQVRDTEAFF. This rearrangement joins TRBV6-1 to TRBJ1-1; D is undetermined. The V end lost 2 bases, the J end lost 3 bases, and 10 bases lay between the germline ends. The V gene's germline CDR1 is MNHNS and CDR2 SASEGT. The CDR3 loop spans 14 amino acids.